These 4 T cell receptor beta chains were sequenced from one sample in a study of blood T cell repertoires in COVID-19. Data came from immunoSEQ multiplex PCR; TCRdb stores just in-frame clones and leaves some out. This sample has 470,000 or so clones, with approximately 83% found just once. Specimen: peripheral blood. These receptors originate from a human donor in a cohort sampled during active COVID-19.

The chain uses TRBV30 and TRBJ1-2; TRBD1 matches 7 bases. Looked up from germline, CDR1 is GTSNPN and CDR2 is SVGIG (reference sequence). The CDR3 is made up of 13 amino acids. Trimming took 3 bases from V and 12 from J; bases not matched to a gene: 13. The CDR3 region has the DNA TGTGCCTGGAGCGCACAGGGGAAGGGGGCGCACACCTTC. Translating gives CAWSAQGKGAHTF. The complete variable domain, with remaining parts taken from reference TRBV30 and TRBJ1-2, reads SQTIHQWPATLVQPVGSPLSLECTVEGTSNPNLYWYRQAAGRGLQLLFYSVGIGQISSEVPQNLSASRPQDRQFILSSKKLLLSDSGFYLCAWSAQGKGAHTFGSGTRLTVV.

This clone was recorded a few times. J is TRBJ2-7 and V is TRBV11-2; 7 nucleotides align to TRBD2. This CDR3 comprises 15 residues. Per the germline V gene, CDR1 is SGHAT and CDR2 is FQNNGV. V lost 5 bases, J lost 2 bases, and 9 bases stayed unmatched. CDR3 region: CASSAAGVQPYEQYF. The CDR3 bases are TGTGCCAGCAGCGCCGCGGGAGTCCAGCCCTACGAGCAGTACTTC.

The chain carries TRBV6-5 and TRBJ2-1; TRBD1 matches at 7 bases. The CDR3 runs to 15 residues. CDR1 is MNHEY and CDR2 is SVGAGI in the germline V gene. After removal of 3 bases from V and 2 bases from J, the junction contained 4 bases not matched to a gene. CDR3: CASSYRGGPYNEQFF. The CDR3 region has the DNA TGTGCCAGCAGTTATCGAGGGGGCCCCTACAATGAGCAGTTCTTC.

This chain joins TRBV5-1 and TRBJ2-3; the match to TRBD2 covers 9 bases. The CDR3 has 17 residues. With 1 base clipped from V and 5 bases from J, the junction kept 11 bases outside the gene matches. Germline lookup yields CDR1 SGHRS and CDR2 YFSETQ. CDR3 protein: CASSLSPAGGMEDTQYF. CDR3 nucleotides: TGCGCCAGCAGCTTGTCCCCCGCGGGAGGGATGGAAGATACGCAGTATTTT.